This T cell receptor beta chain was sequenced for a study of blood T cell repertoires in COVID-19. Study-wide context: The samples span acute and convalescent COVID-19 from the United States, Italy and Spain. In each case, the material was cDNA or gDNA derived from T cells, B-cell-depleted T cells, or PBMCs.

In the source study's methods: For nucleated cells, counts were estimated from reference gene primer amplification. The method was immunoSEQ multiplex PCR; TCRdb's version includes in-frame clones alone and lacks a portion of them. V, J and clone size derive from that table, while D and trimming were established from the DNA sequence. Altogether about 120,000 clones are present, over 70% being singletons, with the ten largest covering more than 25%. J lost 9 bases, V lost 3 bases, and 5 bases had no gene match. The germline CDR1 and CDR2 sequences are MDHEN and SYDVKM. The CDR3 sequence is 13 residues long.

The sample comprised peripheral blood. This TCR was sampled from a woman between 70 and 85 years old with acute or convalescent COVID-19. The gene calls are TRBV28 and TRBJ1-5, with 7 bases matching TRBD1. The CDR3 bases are TGTGCCAGCAGTTTGGGACAGTCTCGGCCCCAGCATTTT. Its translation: CASSLGQSRPQHF.